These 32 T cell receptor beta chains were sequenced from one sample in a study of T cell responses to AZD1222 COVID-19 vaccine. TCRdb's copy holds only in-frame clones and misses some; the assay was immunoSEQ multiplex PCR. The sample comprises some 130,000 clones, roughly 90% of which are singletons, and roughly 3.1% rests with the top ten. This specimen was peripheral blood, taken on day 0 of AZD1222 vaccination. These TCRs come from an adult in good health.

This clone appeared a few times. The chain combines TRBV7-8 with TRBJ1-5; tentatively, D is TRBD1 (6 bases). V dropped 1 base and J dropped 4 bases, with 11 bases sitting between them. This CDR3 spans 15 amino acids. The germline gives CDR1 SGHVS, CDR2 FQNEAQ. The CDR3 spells CASSLGAQGNQPQHF. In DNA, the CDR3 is TGTGCCAGCAGCTTAGGGGCCCAGGGGAATCAGCCCCAGCATTTT.

CDR3 region: CASTEYPFGTSGKTQETQYF. Here the CDR3 DNA reads TGTGCCAGCACCGAATACCCCTTTGGGACTAGCGGGAAGACTCAAGAGACCCAGTACTTC. The chain recombines TRBV2 with TRBJ2-5, with 13 bases that match TRBD2. CDR3 size: 20 residues. J lost 2 bases, V lost 7 bases, and 19 bases had no gene match. CDR1 is SNHLY, CDR2 FYNNEI, per germline.

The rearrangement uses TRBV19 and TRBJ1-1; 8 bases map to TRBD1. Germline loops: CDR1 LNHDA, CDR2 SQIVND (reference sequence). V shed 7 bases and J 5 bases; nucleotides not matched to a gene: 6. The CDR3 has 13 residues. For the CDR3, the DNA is TGTGCCAGTATGCCGACAGGGGCAACTGAAGCTTTCTTT. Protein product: CASMPTGATEAFF.

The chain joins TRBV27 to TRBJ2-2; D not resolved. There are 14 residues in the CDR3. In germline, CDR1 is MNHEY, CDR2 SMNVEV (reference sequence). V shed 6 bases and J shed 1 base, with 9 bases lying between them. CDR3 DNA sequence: TGTGCCAGCAGGTCGGGCGGGAACACCGGGGAGCTGTTTTTT. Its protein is CASRSGGNTGELFF.

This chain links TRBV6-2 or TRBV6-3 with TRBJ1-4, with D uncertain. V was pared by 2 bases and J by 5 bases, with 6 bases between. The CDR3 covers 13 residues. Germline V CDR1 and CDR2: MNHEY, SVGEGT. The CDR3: CASSYDENEKLFF. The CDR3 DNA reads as TGTGCCAGCAGTTACGATGAGAATGAAAAACTGTTTTTT.

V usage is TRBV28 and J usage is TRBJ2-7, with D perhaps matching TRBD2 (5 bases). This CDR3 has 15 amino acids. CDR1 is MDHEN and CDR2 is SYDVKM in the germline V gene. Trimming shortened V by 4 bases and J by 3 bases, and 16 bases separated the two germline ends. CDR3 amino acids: CASSSLASIGYEQYF. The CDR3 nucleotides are TGTGCCAGCAGTTCCCTAGCTTCGATAGGCTACGAGCAGTACTTC.

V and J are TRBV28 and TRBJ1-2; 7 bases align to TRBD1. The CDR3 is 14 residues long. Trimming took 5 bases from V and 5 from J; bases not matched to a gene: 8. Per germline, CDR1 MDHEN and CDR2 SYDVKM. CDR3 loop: CASSRQGQSYGYTF. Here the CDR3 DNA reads TGTGCCAGCAGTCGACAGGGTCAGAGTTATGGCTACACCTTC.

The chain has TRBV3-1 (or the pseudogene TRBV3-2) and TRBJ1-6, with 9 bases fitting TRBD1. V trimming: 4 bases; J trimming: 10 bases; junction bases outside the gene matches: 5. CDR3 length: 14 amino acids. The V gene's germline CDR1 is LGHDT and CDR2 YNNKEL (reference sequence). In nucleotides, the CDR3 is TGTGCCAGCAGCCCCGGACAGGGGTGGTCACCCCTCCACTTT. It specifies CASSPGQGWSPLHF.

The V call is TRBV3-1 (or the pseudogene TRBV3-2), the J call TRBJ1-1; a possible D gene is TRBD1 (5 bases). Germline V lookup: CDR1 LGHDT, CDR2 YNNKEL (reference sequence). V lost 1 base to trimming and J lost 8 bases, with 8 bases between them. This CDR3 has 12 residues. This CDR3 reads CASSQVRAEAFF. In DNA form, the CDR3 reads TGTGCCAGCAGCCAAGTCAGGGCGGAAGCTTTCTTT.

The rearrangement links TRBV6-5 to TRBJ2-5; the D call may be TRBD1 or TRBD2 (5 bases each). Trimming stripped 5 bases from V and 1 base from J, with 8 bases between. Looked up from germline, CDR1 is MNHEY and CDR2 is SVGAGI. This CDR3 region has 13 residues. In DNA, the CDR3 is TGTGCCAGCAGTCCCGGGACCCAAGAGACCCAGTACTTC. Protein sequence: CASSPGTQETQYF.

As DNA, the CDR3 is TGTGCCAGCAGCCCCCGTGGGCGGGAGGGCCCGGATACGCAGTATTTT. Protein product: CASSPRGREGPDTQYF. This sequence joins TRBV13 and TRBJ2-3; TRBD2 agrees at 9 bases. After removal of 5 bases from V and 6 bases from J, the junction contained 12 bases not matched to a gene. The CDR3 extends over 16 amino acids. Germline V gene sequence: CDR1 PRHDT, CDR2 FYEKMQ (reference sequence).

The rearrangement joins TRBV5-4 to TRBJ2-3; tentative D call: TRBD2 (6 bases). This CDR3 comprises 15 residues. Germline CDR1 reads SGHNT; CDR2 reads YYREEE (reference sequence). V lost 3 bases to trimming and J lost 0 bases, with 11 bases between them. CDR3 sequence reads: CASSSGTSSTDTQYF. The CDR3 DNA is TGTGCCAGCAGCTCGGGGACTTCTAGCACAGATACGCAGTATTTT.

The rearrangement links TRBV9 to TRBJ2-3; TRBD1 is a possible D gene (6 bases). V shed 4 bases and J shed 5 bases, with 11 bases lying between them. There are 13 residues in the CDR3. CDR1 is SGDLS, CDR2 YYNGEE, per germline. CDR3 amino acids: CASSPEGQDTQYF. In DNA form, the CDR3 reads TGTGCCAGCAGCCCCGAGGGACAAGATACGCAGTATTTT.

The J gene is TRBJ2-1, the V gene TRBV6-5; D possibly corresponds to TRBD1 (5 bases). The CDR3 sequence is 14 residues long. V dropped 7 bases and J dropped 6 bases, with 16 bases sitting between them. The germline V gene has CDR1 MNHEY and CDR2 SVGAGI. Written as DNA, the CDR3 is TGTGCCAGCACCCCCTGGGGCGGCCTCAATGAGCAGTTCTTC. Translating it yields CASTPWGGLNEQFF.

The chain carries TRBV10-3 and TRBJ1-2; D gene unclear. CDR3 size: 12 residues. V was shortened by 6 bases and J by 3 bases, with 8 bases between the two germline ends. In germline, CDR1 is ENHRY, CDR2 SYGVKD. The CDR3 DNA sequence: TGTGCCATCAGGGAGGGTGACTATGGCTACACCTTC. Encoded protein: CAIREGDYGYTF.

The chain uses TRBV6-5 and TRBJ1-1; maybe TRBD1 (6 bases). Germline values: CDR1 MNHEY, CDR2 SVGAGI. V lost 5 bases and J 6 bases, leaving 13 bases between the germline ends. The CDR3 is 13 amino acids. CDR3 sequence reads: CASSTGRGSEAFF. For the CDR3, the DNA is TGTGCCAGCAGTACAGGGAGGGGGTCTGAAGCTTTCTTT.

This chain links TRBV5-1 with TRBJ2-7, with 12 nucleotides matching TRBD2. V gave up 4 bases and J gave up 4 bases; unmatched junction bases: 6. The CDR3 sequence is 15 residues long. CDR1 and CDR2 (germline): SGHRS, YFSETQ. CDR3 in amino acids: CASSGSSGRGYEQYF. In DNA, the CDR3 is TGCGCCAGCAGCGGGTCTAGCGGGAGGGGTTACGAGCAGTACTTC.

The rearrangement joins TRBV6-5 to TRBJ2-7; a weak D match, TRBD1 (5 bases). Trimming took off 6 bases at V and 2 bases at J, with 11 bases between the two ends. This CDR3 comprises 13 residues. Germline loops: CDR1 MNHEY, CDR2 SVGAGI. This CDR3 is CASSRDRTYEQYF. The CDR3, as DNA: TGTGCCAGCAGCAGAGACAGAACCTACGAGCAGTACTTC.

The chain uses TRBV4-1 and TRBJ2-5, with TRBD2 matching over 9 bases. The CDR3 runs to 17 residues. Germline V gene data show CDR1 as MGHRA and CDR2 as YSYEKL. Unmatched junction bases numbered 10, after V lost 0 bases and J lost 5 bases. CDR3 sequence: CASSQEVNSGSGETQYF. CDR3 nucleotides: TGCGCCAGCAGCCAAGAAGTGAATAGCGGGAGCGGCGAGACCCAGTACTTC.

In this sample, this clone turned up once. CDR3 sequence: CASSPRTSGIYEQYF. The CDR3 bases are TGTGCCAGCAGCCCCCGGACTAGCGGGATTTACGAGCAGTACTTC. V is TRBV7-7 and J is TRBJ2-7, with 12 positions matching TRBD2. J gave up 4 bases and V 5 bases, and 6 bases lay outside the gene matches. Germline V gives CDR1 SSHAT, CDR2 FNYEAQ (reference sequence). This CDR3 spans 15 amino acids.

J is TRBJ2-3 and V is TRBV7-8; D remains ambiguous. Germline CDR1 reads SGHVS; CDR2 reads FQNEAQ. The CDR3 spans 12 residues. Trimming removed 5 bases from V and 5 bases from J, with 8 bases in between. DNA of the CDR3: TGTGCCAGCAGCCTGACTCGAGATACGCAGTATTTT. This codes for CASSLTRDTQYF.

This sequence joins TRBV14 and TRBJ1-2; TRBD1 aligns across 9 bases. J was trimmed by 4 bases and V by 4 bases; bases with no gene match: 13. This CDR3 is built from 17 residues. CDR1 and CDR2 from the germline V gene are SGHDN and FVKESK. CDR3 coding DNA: TGTGCCAGCAGCCCCCCATACAGGGGGCCGTTGAGCTATGGCTACACCTTC. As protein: CASSPPYRGPLSYGYTF.

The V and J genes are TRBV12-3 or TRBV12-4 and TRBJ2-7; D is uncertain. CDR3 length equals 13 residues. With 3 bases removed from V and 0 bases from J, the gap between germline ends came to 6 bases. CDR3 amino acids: CASSFPGSYEQYF. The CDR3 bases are TGTGCCAGCAGTTTCCCGGGCTCCTACGAGCAGTACTTC.

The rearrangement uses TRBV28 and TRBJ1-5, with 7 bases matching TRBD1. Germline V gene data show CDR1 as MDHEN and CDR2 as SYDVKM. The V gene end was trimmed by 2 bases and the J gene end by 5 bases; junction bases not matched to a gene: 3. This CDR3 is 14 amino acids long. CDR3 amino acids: CASSLQQGDQPQHF. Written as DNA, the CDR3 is TGTGCCAGCAGTTTACAGCAGGGGGATCAGCCCCAGCATTTT.

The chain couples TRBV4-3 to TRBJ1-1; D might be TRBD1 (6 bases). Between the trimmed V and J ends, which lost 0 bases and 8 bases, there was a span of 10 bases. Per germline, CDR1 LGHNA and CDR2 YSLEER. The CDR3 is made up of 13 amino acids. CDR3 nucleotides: TGCGCCAGCAGCCAAGAACAGGGTTTAGAAGCTTTCTTT. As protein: CASSQEQGLEAFF.

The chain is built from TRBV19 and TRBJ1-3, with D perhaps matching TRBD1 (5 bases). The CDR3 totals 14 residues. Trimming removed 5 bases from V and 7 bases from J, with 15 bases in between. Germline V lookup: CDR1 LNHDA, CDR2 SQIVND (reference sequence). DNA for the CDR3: TGTGCCAGTAGTCACCGGGACCCCGCGAACACCATATATTTT. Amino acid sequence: CASSHRDPANTIYF.

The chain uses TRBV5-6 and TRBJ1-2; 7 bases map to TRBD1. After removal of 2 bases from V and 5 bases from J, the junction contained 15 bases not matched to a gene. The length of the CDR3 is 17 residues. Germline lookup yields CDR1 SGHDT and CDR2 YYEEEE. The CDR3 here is CASSFFMDPTGVYGYTF. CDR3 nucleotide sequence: TGTGCCAGCAGCTTTTTCATGGATCCTACAGGGGTTTATGGCTACACCTTC.

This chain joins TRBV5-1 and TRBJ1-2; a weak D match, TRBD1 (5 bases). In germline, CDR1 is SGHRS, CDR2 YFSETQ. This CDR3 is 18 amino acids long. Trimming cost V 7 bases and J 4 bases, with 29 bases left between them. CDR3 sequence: CASQLPQLMVGPRYGYTF. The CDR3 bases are TGCGCCAGCCAGCTCCCTCAATTAATGGTGGGACCTCGCTATGGCTACACCTTC.

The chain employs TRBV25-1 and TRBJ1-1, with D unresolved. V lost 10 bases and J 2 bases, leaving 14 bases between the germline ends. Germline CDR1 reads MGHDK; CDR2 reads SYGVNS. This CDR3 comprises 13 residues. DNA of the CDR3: TGTGCCACTCGGTTGGGCCCAAACACTGAAGCTTTCTTT. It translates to CATRLGPNTEAFF.

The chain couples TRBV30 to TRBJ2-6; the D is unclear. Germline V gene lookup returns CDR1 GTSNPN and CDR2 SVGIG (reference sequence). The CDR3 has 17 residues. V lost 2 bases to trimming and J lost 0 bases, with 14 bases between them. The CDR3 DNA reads TGTGCCTGGAGTAATGGGCCCCCTGGCTCTGGGGCCAACGTCCTGACTTTC. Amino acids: CAWSNGPPGSGANVLTF. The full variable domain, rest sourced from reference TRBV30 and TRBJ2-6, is SQTIHQWPATLVQPVGSPLSLECTVEGTSNPNLYWYRQAAGRGLQLLFYSVGIGQISSEVPQNLSASRPQDRQFILSSKKLLLSDSGFYLCAWSNGPPGSGANVLTFGAGSRLTVL.

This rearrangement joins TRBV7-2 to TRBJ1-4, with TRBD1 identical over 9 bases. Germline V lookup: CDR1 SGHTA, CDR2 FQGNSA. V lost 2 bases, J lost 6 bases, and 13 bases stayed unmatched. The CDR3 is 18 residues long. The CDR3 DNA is TGTGCCAGCAGCTTACGGTCCGCGCTAGGGACAGGGTATGAAAAACTGTTTTTT. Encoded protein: CASSLRSALGTGYEKLFF.

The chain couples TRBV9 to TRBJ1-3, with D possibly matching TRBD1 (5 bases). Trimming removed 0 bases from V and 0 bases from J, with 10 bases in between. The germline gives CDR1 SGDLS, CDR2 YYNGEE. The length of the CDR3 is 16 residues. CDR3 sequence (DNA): TGTGCCAGCAGCGTAGGAATCAGGGTCTCTGGAAACACCATATATTTT. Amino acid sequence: CASSVGIRVSGNTIYF.